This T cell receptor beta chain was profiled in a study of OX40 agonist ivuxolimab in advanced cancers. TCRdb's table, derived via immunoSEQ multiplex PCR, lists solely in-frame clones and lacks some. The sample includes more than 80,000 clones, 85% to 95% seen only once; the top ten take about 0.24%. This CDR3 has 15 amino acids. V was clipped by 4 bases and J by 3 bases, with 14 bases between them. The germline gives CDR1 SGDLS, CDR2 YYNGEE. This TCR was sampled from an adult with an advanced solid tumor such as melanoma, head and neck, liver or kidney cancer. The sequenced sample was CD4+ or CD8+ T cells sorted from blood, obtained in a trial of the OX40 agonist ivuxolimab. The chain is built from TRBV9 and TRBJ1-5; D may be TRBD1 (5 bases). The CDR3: CASSPDGGTNQPQHF. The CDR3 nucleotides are TGTGCCAGCAGCCCCGACGGGGGAACCAATCAGCCCCAGCATTTT.